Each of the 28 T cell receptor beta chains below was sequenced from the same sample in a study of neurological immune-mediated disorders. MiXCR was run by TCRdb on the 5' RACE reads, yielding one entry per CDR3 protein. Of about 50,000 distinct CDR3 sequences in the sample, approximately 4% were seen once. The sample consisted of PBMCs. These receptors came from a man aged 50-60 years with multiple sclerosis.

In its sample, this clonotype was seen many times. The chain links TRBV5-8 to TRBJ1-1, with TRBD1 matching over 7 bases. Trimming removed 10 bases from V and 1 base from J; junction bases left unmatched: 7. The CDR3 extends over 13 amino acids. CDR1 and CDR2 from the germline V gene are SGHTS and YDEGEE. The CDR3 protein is CAGRYRGNTEAFF. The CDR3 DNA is TGTGCCGGTCGATACAGGGGGAACACTGAAGCTTTCTTT. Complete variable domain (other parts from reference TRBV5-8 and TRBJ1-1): EAGVTQSPTHLIKTRGQQATLRCSPISGHTSVYWYQQALGLGLQFLLWYDEGEERNRGNFPPRFSGRQFPNYSSELNVNALELEDSALYLCAGRYRGNTEAFFGQGTRLTVV.

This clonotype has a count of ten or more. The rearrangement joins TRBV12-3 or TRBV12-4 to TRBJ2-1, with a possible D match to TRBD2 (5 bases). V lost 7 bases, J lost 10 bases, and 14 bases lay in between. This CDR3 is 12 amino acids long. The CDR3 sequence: CASTEKPGEQFF. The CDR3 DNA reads TGTGCCAGCACCGAGAAGCCGGGGGAGCAGTTCTTC.

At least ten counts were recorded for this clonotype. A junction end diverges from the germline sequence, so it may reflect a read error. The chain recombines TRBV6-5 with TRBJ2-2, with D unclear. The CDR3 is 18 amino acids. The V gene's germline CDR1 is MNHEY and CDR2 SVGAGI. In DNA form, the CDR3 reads TGTGCCAGCAGCTACTTCATAGGCCTACCGACGAACACCGGGGAGCTGTTTTTT. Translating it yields CASSYFIGLPTNTGELFF.

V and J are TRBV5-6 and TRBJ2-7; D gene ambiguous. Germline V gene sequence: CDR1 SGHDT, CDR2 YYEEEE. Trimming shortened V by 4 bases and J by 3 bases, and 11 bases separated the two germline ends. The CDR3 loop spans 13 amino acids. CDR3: CASSRTDGYEQYF. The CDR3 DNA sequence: TGTGCCAGCAGCAGAACGGATGGCTACGAGCAGTACTTC.

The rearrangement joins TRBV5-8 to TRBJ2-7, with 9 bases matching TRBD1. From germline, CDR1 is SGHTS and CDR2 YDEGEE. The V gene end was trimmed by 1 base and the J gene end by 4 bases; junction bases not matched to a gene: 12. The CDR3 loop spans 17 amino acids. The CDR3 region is CASSLHLGGTGFYEQYF. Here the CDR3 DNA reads TGTGCCAGCAGCTTGCACCTCGGGGGGACAGGGTTTTACGAGCAGTACTTC.

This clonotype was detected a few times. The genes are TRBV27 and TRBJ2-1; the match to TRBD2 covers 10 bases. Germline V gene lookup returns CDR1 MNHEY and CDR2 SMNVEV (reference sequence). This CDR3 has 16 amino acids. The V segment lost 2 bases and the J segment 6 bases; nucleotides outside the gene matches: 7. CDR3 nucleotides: TGTGCCAGCAGTTTACGCAGCGGGAGGGGAGGCAATGAGCAGTTCTTC. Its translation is CASSLRSGRGGNEQFF.

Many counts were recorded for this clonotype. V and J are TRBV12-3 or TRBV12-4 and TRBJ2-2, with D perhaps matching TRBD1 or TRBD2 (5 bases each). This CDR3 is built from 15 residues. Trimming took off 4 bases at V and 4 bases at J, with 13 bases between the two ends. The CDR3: CASSSGWGSTGELFF. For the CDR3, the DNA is TGTGCCAGCAGTTCAGGGTGGGGGAGCACCGGGGAGCTGTTTTTT.

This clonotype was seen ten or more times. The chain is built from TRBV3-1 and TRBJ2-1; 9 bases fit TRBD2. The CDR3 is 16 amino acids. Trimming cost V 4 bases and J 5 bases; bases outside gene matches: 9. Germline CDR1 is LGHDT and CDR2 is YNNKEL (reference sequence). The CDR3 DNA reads TGTGCCAGCAGCCCAGGGTCTAGCGGGATCGACAATGAGCAGTTCTTC. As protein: CASSPGSSGIDNEQFF.

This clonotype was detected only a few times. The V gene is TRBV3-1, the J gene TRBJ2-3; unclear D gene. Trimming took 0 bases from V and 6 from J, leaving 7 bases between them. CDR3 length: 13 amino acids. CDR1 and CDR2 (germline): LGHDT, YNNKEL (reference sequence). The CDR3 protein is CASSQDPRDTQYF. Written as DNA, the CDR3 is TGTGCCAGCAGCCAAGATCCCCGTGATACGCAGTATTTT.

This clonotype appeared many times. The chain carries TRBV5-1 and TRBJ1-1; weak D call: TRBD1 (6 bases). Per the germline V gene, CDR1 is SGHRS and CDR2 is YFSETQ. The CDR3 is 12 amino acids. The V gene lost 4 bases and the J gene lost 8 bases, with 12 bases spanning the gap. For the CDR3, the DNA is TGCGCCAGCAGCCCGACCGGGACAGAAGCTTTCTTT. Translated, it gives CASSPTGTEAFF.

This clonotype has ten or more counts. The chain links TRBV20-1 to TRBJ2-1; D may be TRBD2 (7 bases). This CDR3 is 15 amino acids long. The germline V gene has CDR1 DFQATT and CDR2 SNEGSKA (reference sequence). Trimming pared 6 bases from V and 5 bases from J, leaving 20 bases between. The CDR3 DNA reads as TGCAGTGCCCCGGTGGTGGGGGGGCCCAACAATGAGCAGTTCTTC. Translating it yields CSAPVVGGPNNEQFF.

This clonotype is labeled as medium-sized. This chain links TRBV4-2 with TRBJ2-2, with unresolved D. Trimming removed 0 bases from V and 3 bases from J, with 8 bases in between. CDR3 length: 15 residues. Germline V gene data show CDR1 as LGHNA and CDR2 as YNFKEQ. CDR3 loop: CASSQEVVDTGELFF. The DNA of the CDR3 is TGTGCCAGCAGCCAAGAGGTAGTCGACACCGGGGAGCTGTTTTTT.

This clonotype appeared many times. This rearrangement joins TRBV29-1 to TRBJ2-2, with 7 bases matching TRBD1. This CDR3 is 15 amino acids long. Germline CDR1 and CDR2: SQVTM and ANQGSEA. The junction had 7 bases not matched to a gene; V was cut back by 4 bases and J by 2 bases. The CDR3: CSVVRDRLNTGELFF. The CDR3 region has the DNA TGCAGCGTTGTCAGGGACAGACTTAACACCGGGGAGCTGTTTTTT.

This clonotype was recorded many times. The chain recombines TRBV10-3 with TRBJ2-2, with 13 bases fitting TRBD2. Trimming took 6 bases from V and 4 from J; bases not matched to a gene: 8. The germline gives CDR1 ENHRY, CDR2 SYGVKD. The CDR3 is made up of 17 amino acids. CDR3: CAISGTSGVQGTGELFF. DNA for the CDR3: TGTGCCATCAGCGGGACTAGCGGGGTTCAGGGCACCGGGGAGCTGTTTTTT.

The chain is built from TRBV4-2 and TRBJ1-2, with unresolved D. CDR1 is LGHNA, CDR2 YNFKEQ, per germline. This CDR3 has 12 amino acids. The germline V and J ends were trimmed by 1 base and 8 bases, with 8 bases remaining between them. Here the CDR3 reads CASSQGMVGYTF. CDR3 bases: TGTGCCAGCAGCCAAGGGATGGTAGGCTACACCTTC.

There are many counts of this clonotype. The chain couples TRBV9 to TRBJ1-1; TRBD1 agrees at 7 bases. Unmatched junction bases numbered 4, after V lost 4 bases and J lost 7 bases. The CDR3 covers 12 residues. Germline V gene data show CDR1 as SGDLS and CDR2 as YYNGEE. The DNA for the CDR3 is TGTGCCAGCAGCCCGGGACAGAATGAAGCTTTCTTT. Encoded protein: CASSPGQNEAFF.

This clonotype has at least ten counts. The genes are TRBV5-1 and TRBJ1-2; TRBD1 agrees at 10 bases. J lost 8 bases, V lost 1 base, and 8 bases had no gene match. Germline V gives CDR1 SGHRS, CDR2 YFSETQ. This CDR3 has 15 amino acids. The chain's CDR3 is CASSLRGQGRDGYTF. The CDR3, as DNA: TGCGCCAGCAGCTTGAGGGGACAGGGGAGAGACGGCTACACCTTC. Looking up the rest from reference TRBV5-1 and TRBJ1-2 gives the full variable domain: KAGVTQTPRYLIKTRGQQVTLSCSPISGHRSVSWYQQTPGQGLQFLFEYFSETQRNKGNFPGRFSGRQFSNSRSEMNVSTLELGDSALYLCASSLRGQGRDGYTFGSGTRLTVV.

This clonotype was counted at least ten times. The CDR3, as DNA: TGCGCCAGCCGATCGGCCTACACCGGGACTAGAACCTACGAGCAGTACTTC. Translating gives CASRSAYTGTRTYEQYF. This chain links TRBV5-1 with TRBJ2-7; 8 bases line up with TRBD2. Germline trimming cut 7 bases from V and 2 bases from J; bases unmatched to any gene: 17. The CDR3 consists of 17 residues. The germline V gene has CDR1 SGHRS and CDR2 YFSETQ.

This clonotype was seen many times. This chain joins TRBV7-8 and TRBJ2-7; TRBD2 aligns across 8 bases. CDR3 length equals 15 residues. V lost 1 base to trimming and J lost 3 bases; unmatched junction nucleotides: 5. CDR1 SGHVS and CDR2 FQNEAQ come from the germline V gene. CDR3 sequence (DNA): TGTGCCAGCAGCTTAGTGCGGGAGGCCCTCTACGAGCAGTACTTC. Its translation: CASSLVREALYEQYF.

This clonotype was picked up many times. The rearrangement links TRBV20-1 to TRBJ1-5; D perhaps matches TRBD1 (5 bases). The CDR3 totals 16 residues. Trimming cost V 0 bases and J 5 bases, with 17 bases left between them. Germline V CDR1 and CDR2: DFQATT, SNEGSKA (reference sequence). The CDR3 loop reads CSARDPRVGGDQPQHF. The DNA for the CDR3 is TGCAGTGCTAGAGATCCGCGGGTCGGGGGGGATCAGCCCCAGCATTTT.

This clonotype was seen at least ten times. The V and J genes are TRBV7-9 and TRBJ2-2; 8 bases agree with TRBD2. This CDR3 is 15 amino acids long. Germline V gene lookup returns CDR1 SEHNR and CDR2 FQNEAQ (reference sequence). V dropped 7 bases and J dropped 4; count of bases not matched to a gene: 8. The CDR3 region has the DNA TGTGCCAGCACCGGGGCGGGAGGCAGCACCGGGGAGCTGTTTTTT. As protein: CASTGAGGSTGELFF.

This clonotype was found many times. CDR3 loop: CASSVGQGYEQYF. CDR3 nucleotides: TGTGCCAGCAGCGTGGGACAGGGCTACGAGCAGTACTTC. The chain couples TRBV7-3 to TRBJ2-7; 9 positions match TRBD1. Trimming cost V 5 bases and J 3 bases; bases outside gene matches: 2. The length of the CDR3 is 13 residues. CDR1 is SGHTA and CDR2 is FQGTGA in the germline V gene.

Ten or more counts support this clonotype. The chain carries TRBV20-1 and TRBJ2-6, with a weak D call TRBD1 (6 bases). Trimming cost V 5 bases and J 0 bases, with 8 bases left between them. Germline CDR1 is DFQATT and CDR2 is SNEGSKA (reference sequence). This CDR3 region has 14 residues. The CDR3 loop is CSAPDSSGANVLTF. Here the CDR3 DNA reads TGCAGTGCTCCGGACAGCTCTGGGGCCAACGTCCTGACTTTC.

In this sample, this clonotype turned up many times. In DNA, the CDR3 is TGCAGTGCTTTACTAGCGGGGCGCACAGATACGCAGTATTTT. It specifies CSALLAGRTDTQYF. The chain recombines TRBV20-1 with TRBJ2-3; 10 bases fit TRBD2. CDR1 and CDR2 (germline): DFQATT, SNEGSKA (reference sequence). This CDR3 region has 14 residues. The V gene end was trimmed by 5 bases and the J gene end by 1 base; junction bases not matched to a gene: 3.

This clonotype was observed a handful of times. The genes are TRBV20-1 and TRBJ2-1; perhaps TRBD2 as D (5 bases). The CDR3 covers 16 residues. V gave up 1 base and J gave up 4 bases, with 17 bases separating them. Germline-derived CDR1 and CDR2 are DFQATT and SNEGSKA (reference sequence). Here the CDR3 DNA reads TGCAGTGCTAGAGTTCCGTCCGGAGGAAATTACAATGAGCAGTTCTTC. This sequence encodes CSARVPSGGNYNEQFF.

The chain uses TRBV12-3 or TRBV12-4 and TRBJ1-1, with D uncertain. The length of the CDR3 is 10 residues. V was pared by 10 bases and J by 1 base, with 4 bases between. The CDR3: CATSNTEAFF. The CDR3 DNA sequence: TGTGCCACCTCGAACACTGAAGCTTTCTTT.

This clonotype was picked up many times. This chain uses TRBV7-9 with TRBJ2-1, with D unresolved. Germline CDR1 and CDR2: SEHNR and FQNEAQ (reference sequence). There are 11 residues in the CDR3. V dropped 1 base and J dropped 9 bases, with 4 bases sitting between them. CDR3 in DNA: TGTGCCAGCAGCTTAGTAACTGAGCAGTTCTTC. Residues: CASSLVTEQFF.

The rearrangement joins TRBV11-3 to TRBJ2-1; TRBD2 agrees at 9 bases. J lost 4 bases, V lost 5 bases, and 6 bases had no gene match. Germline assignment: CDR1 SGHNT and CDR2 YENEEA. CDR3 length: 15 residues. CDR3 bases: TGTGCCAGCAGCCCTCTGGCGGGAGGGTACAATGAGCAGTTCTTC. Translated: CASSPLAGGYNEQFF.